This T cell receptor beta chain was sequenced in a study of cytomegalovirus exposure and HLA in healthy donors. Germline V lookup: CDR1 LGHNA, CDR2 YSLEER. V lost 0 bases to trimming and J lost 7 bases, with 15 bases between them. This CDR3 comprises 16 residues. The study ran its PCR with 60 Vbeta and 13 Jbeta primers. Sequencing was performed with immunoSEQ multiplex PCR; in TCRdb, only in-frame clones are kept and a portion is missing. The sample records about 180,000 clones, around 78% being singletons. This TCR was sampled from a woman aged 45-65 years in good health and CMV-seropositive. The J gene is TRBJ1-4, the V gene TRBV4-3; D remains unclear. Material for sequencing was PBMCs. CDR3 protein: CASSQDPRPRGEKLFF. The CDR3 DNA follows: TGCGCCAGCAGCCAAGACCCACGGCCCCGGGGTGAAAAACTGTTTTTT.